The present entry profiles one T cell receptor beta chain with its context. Its antigen is as yet unknown. The sample is drawn from a study of CD8+ T cells in alopecia areata. Study conclusions and caveats: Scalp repertoires also include resident alphabeta T cells from normal skin. For lesional scalp, especially alopecia totalis/universalis, clonality was higher than in normal scalp.

Germline CDR1 reads MDHEN; CDR2 reads SYDVKM. CDR3 length: 16 residues. The V gene end was trimmed by 5 bases and the J gene end by 0 bases; junction bases not matched to a gene: 8. Isolated RNA was reverse transcribed into cDNA used as the sequencing template. The table came from immunoSEQ multiplex PCR; TCRdb's copy has only in-frame clones and leaves some out. The table shows 95,000 to 120,000 clones, with 55% to 60% occurring only once. Individuals with alopecia areata gave both lesional scalp punch biopsies and peripheral blood for collection. PBMCs, the starting material, were the source of sorted CD4+ and CD8+ T cells.

The sample comprised NKG2D-low CD8+ T cells sorted from blood. The receptor's source is a human donor with alopecia areata. The chain uses TRBV28 and TRBJ2-5; 8 bases are a match to TRBD2. CDR3 in amino acids: CASSLLAGSYQETQYF. The CDR3 DNA sequence: TGTGCCAGCAGTCTGTTAGCGGGATCGTACCAAGAGACCCAGTACTTC.